This T cell receptor beta chain emerged from a study of T-cell reconstitution after alpha-beta-depleted transplantation in children. This clonotype was seen only a few times. The CDR3 is made up of 16 amino acids. The V end was cut by 2 bases, the J end by 0 bases, with 12 bases between. Per germline, CDR1 SGHRS and CDR2 YFSETQ. Unique molecular identifiers were incorporated during preparation of the TCRbeta library. TCRdb redid the calling of the PCR reads with MiXCR, one entry per CDR3 protein. The sample lists more than 250,000 distinct CDR3 sequences, approximately 9.6% seen once, with roughly 9.1% in the top ten.

This receptor was obtained from a human donor who donated a stem cell graft to a child with SCID. Sequencing used PBMCs from the stem cell graft donor, obtained from the stem cell graft. The gene calls are TRBV5-1 and TRBJ1-3; TRBD1 is a possible D gene (5 bases). The CDR3 region has the DNA TGCGCCAGCAGCTTAAACCCAGGGACCTCTGGAAACACCATATATTTT. It specifies CASSLNPGTSGNTIYF.